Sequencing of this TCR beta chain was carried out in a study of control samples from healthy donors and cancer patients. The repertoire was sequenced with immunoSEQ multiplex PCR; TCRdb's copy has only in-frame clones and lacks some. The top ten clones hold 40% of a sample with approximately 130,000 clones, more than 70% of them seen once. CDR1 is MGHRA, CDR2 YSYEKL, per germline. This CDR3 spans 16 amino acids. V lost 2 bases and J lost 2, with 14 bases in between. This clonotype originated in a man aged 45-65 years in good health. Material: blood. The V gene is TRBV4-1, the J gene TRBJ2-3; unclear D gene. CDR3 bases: TGCGCCAGCAGCCAATCGGCGGCAGGATACACAGATACGCAGTATTTT. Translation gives CASSQSAAGYTDTQYF.